The 30 T cell receptor beta chains below all came from one sample that was sequenced in a study of patients and donors after allogeneic stem cell transplantation. TCRdb ran MiXCR on the RT-PCR reads and lists one entry per CDR3 protein. The sample includes more than 850,000 distinct CDR3 sequences, roughly 18% of them seen just once. The sequenced sample was blood, either unsorted or a sorted T cell fraction (not recorded which). All receptors come from a human donor who was either an allogeneic HSCT recipient or a stem cell or donor lymphocyte infusion donor (not recorded which). It is not recorded whose cells these are; they may come from a transplant donor.

The sample holds a few counts of this clonotype. V gene TRBV5-1 combines with J gene TRBJ2-3; no definite D call. The V and J ends lost 4 bases and 2 bases respectively, with 8 bases between them. Germline V CDR1 and CDR2: SGHRS, YFSETQ. The CDR3 sequence is 13 residues long. The CDR3 sequence: CASSPTNTDTQYF. The CDR3 nucleotides are TGCGCCAGCAGCCCCACCAACACAGATACGCAGTATTTT. Filled out from reference TRBV5-1 and TRBJ2-3, the complete variable domain reads KAGVTQTPRYLIKTRGQQVTLSCSPISGHRSVSWYQQTPGQGLQFLFEYFSETQRNKGNFPGRFSGRQFSNSRSEMNVSTLELGDSALYLCASSPTNTDTQYFGPGTRLTVL.

In this sample, this clonotype turned up a few times. The J gene is TRBJ1-2, the V gene TRBV7-6; no firm D call. With 1 base removed from V and 0 bases from J, the gap between germline ends came to 6 bases. Germline V gene data show CDR1 as SGHVS and CDR2 as FNYEAQ. This CDR3 is 14 amino acids long. This chain's CDR3 is CASSLGLANYGYTF. CDR3 nucleotide sequence: TGTGCCAGCAGCTTAGGCCTGGCTAACTATGGCTACACCTTC.

The table lists this clonotype with a few counts. This chain connects TRBV7-8 to TRBJ1-5; D is perhaps TRBD1 (5 bases). Germline values: CDR1 SGHVS, CDR2 FQNEAQ. The V gene lost 5 bases and the J gene lost 0 bases, with 14 bases spanning the gap. This CDR3 region has 16 residues. The CDR3 DNA follows: TGTGCCAGCAGCCCGCGGGTCGGGGGTAGCAATCAGCCCCAGCATTTT. This gives the protein CASSPRVGGSNQPQHF.

The rearrangement joins TRBV2 to TRBJ1-2; unclear D gene. The V gene's germline CDR1 is SNHLY and CDR2 FYNNEI. The CDR3 length is 12 residues. Trimming stripped 6 bases from V and 5 bases from J, with 10 bases between. Written as DNA, the CDR3 is TGTGCCAGCAGCCCCCGGATTTATGGCTACACCTTC. As protein: CASSPRIYGYTF.

This sequence joins TRBV7-3 and TRBJ2-7; 7 bases are shared with TRBD2. This CDR3 contains 13 residues. The V and J ends lost 5 bases and 4 bases, in that order; junction bases with no gene match: 5. Germline values: CDR1 SGHTA, CDR2 FQGTGA. The CDR3 loop reads CASSQGLHYEQYF. The DNA of the CDR3 is TGTGCCAGCAGCCAGGGACTACATTACGAGCAGTACTTC.

This chain uses TRBV11-2 with TRBJ1-4; D uncertain. Germline V gene sequence: CDR1 SGHAT, CDR2 FQNNGV. V lost 0 bases and J lost 7, with 18 bases in between. The CDR3 contains 17 residues. The CDR3 coding sequence is TGTGCCAGCAGCTTAGACCAGTGGCGGGGAGACTTTGAAAAACTGTTTTTT. It is translated as CASSLDQWRGDFEKLFF.

The chain carries TRBV19 and TRBJ1-1; D unresolved. This CDR3 region has 15 residues. Trimming removed 4 bases from V and 0 bases from J, with 12 bases in between. Germline CDR1 reads LNHDA; CDR2 reads SQIVND (reference sequence). DNA of the CDR3: TGTGCCAGTAGTAAACAGAGAGGGATGAACACTGAAGCTTTCTTT. Its translation: CASSKQRGMNTEAFF.

The chain couples TRBV2 to TRBJ2-2; D is possibly TRBD2 (6 bases). CDR3 length: 15 residues. In germline, CDR1 is SNHLY, CDR2 FYNNEI. Between the trimmed V and J ends, which lost 2 bases and 1 base, there was a span of 8 bases. CDR3 in amino acids: CASSETGVNTGELFF. DNA of the CDR3: TGTGCCAGCAGTGAAACGGGGGTGAACACCGGGGAGCTGTTTTTT.

In this sample, this clonotype turned up a few times. The chain carries TRBV2 and TRBJ2-7, with no clear D. Germline V CDR1 and CDR2: SNHLY, FYNNEI. V was trimmed by 3 bases and J by 4 bases, leaving 10 bases between them. The CDR3 runs to 13 residues. CDR3 amino acids: CASSDPDTYEQYF. The CDR3 DNA follows: TGTGCCAGCAGTGACCCCGACACTTACGAGCAGTACTTC.

The chain is built from TRBV4-2 and TRBJ2-3; tentatively, D is TRBD2 (6 bases). This CDR3 region has 18 residues. Germline V gene sequence: CDR1 LGHNA, CDR2 YNFKEQ. Trimming shortened V by 0 bases and J by 3 bases, and 19 bases separated the two germline ends. CDR3 protein: CASSQEFRGSPDTDTQYF. CDR3 DNA: TGTGCCAGCAGCCAAGAGTTCCGGGGGAGCCCGGATACAGATACGCAGTATTTT.

This clonotype was counted a few times. This rearrangement joins TRBV5-1 to TRBJ2-1; TRBD2 agrees at 9 bases. Germline V gene sequence: CDR1 SGHRS, CDR2 YFSETQ. V gave up 3 bases and J gave up 1 base; unmatched junction bases: 5. This CDR3 has 16 amino acids. The DNA for the CDR3 is TGCGCCAGCAGCTCCCCGGGACTAGCTTCCTACAATGAGCAGTTCTTC. This sequence encodes CASSSPGLASYNEQFF.

This clonotype was seen more than once but under ten times. The chain joins TRBV12-3 or TRBV12-4 to TRBJ1-1; TRBD1 is a possible D gene (6 bases). CDR3 size: 15 residues. Trimming took off 4 bases at V and 6 bases at J, with 18 bases between the two ends. This chain's CDR3 is CASSSYGGKRAEAFF. The CDR3 nucleotides are TGTGCCAGCAGTTCTTACGGGGGCAAAAGAGCTGAAGCTTTCTTT.

The rearrangement links TRBV6-2 or TRBV6-3 to TRBJ2-7; 10 bases fit TRBD1. Germline V lookup: CDR1 MNHEY, CDR2 SVGEGT. V trimming: 5 bases; J trimming: 0 bases; junction bases outside the gene matches: 4. This CDR3 has 15 residues. The CDR3 region has the DNA TGTGCCAGCAGTCATCGGGACAGGGGCTCCTACGAGCAGTACTTC. It yields the protein CASSHRDRGSYEQYF.

V gene TRBV27 combines with J gene TRBJ2-7; the match to TRBD2 covers 12 bases. Unmatched junction bases numbered 12, after V lost 5 bases and J lost 4 bases. Germline V gene data show CDR1 as MNHEY and CDR2 as SMNVEV (reference sequence). The CDR3 extends over 17 amino acids. This CDR3 reads CASSVMTSGGLPYEQYF. CDR3 nucleotides: TGTGCCAGCAGTGTAATGACTAGCGGGGGCCTCCCTTACGAGCAGTACTTC.

This chain uses TRBV5-5 with TRBJ2-5; 8 nucleotides align to TRBD2. J lost 4 bases, V lost 4 bases, and 9 bases had no gene match. The CDR3 spans 15 residues. The germline CDR1 and CDR2 sequences are SGHKS and YYEKEE (reference sequence). The CDR3 sequence is CASSHQRTSGETQYF. The CDR3 nucleotides are TGTGCCAGCAGCCATCAGCGTACTAGCGGAGAGACCCAGTACTTC.

This clonotype came up a few times. The V and J genes are TRBV10-3 and TRBJ1-1, with D hard to call. The CDR3 consists of 12 residues. V was shortened by 10 bases and J by 5 bases, with 14 bases between the two germline ends. CDR1 and CDR2 from the germline V gene are ENHRY and SYGVKD. In DNA form, the CDR3 reads TGTGCCACCCGAGTAGCGGGAACTGAAGCTTTCTTT. It is translated as CATRVAGTEAFF.

This clonotype appeared a few times. The chain is built from TRBV20-1 and TRBJ1-2; TRBD1 is a possible D gene (5 bases). The CDR3 loop spans 12 amino acids. Germline V gene sequence: CDR1 DFQATT, CDR2 SNEGSKA (reference sequence). The germline V and J ends were trimmed by 5 bases and 8 bases, with 15 bases remaining between them. The CDR3 region has the DNA TGCAGTGCTCCGGCCACGGGGGGAGGCTACACCTTC. It encodes CSAPATGGGYTF.

This clonotype was recorded many times. V is TRBV5-1 and J is TRBJ1-1; a weak D match, TRBD1 (5 bases). V was trimmed by 4 bases and J by 1 base, leaving 11 bases between them. CDR1 and CDR2 (germline): SGHRS, YFSETQ. The CDR3 consists of 14 residues. Here the CDR3 reads CASSGTVQNTEAFF. CDR3 in DNA: TGCGCCAGCAGCGGGACGGTCCAGAACACTGAAGCTTTCTTT.

This clonotype was detected only a few times. The genes are TRBV6-1 and TRBJ2-1; TRBD2 matches 9 bases. In germline, CDR1 is MNHNS, CDR2 SASEGT. J gave up 7 bases and V 2 bases, and 15 bases lay outside the gene matches. There are 18 residues in the CDR3. In DNA form, the CDR3 reads TGTGCCAGCAGTGAATGGGATAGCGGGAGCACCCGGAGGAATGAGCAGTTCTTC. Amino acids: CASSEWDSGSTRRNEQFF.

The chain employs TRBV20-1 and TRBJ2-3; 7 nucleotides agree with TRBD2. CDR1 DFQATT and CDR2 SNEGSKA come from the germline V gene (reference sequence). Losses at the gene ends were 5 bases for V and 2 bases for J; bases not matched to a gene: 7. The CDR3 totals 14 residues. DNA of the CDR3: TGCAGTGCTGCCTCCCGGGACTACACAGATACGCAGTATTTT. Its protein is CSAASRDYTDTQYF.

The chain combines TRBV19 with TRBJ2-2; 8 bases fit TRBD1. Trimming took 9 bases from V and 3 from J; bases not matched to a gene: 9. CDR3 length: 15 residues. CDR1 is LNHDA and CDR2 is SQIVND in the germline V gene (reference sequence). This CDR3 is CASRKDRVDTGELFF. In DNA form, the CDR3 reads TGTGCCAGCCGAAAGGACAGGGTGGACACCGGGGAGCTGTTTTTT.

The rearrangement joins TRBV24-1 to TRBJ1-3; possible D gene TRBD1, 6 bases. Germline CDR1 and CDR2: KGHDR and SFDVKD. V dropped 5 bases and J dropped 3 bases, with 10 bases sitting between them. The CDR3 runs 14 residues. CDR3 nucleotides: TGTGCCACCAGTGCGGGGGGCCGTGGAAACACCATATATTTT. Amino acids: CATSAGGRGNTIYF.

V usage is TRBV12-3 or TRBV12-4 and J usage is TRBJ1-3; 8 bases align to TRBD1. There are 16 residues in the CDR3. The junction had 10 bases not matched to a gene; V was cut back by 3 bases and J by 6 bases. CDR3 DNA sequence: TGTGCCAGCAGTTTTAATGGCAGGGGGCGCGTAAACACCATATATTTT. It codes for CASSFNGRGRVNTIYF.

This clonotype was counted only a few times. The genes are TRBV4-1 and TRBJ1-3; 7 bases agree with TRBD1. The CDR3 has 14 residues. J gave up 0 bases and V 8 bases, and 4 bases lay outside the gene matches. CDR1 and CDR2 (germline): MGHRA, YSYEKL. The CDR3 nucleotides are TGCGCCAGCGGGGCAGGGGGCTCTGGAAACACCATATATTTT. Translating it yields CASGAGGSGNTIYF.

This clonotype was counted at least ten times. V is TRBV5-1 and J is TRBJ2-1; a weak D match, TRBD2 (5 bases). Germline loops: CDR1 SGHRS, CDR2 YFSETQ. The CDR3 contains 15 residues. V lost 6 bases to trimming and J lost 4 bases, with 17 bases between them. DNA of the CDR3: TGCGCCAGCAAGCGGAACGAGGCGACTTACAATGAGCAGTTCTTC. This gives the protein CASKRNEATYNEQFF.

The chain carries TRBV5-6 and TRBJ1-2; 7 bases fit TRBD1. After removal of 4 bases from V and 3 bases from J, the junction contained 12 bases not matched to a gene. The germline gives CDR1 SGHDT, CDR2 YYEEEE. This CDR3 is built from 16 residues. As DNA, the CDR3 is TGTGCCAGCAGCGGTGTAGGGGGCTTCGGGGACTATGGCTACACCTTC. Residues: CASSGVGGFGDYGYTF.

This clonotype was detected only once. The genes are TRBV10-3 and TRBJ1-3; D is unclear. The length of the CDR3 is 13 residues. Trimming removed 7 bases at V and 4 bases at J, with 11 bases between. CDR1 is ENHRY and CDR2 is SYGVKD in the germline V gene. CDR3 nucleotides: TGTGCCATCACTGGAGGGATAGGAAACACCATATATTTT. The encoded protein is CAITGGIGNTIYF.

The genes are TRBV3-1 and TRBJ2-4, with a weak D call TRBD2 (6 bases). V gave up 1 base and J gave up 4 bases, with 11 bases separating them. CDR3 length equals 15 residues. CDR1 and CDR2 (germline): LGHDT, YNNKEL (reference sequence). The CDR3: CASSQAYSGKNIQYF. The CDR3 DNA reads TGTGCCAGCAGCCAAGCGTATAGCGGTAAAAACATTCAGTACTTC.

V is TRBV7-3 and J is TRBJ2-5; D possibly corresponds to TRBD2 (6 bases). CDR1 SGHTA and CDR2 FQGTGA come from the germline V gene. This CDR3 has 16 residues. V was trimmed by 1 base and J by 1 base, leaving 13 bases between them. CDR3 sequence (DNA): TGTGCCAGCAGCTTAAAAGGGTGGCGGGGCCAAGAGACCCAGTACTTC. The encoded protein is CASSLKGWRGQETQYF.

DNA of the CDR3: TGCGCCAGCGGAAGGACTAGCGGGAGTTACAATGAGCAGTTCTTC. Protein sequence: CASGRTSGSYNEQFF. The chain recombines TRBV5-1 with TRBJ2-1; 13 nucleotides line up with TRBD2. The CDR3 consists of 15 residues. With 7 bases clipped from V and 4 bases from J, the junction kept 5 bases outside the gene matches. Per the germline V gene, CDR1 is SGHRS and CDR2 is YFSETQ.